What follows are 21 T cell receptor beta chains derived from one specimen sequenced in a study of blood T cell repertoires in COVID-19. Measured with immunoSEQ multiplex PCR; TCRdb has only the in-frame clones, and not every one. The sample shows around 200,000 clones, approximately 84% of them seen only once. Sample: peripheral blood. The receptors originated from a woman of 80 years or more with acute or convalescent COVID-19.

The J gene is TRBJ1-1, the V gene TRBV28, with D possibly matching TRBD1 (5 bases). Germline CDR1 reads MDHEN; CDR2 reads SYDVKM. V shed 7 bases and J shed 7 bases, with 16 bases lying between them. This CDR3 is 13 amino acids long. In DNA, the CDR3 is TGTGCCAGCACATCCCACCCGGGGGTTGAAGCTTTCTTT. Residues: CASTSHPGVEAFF.

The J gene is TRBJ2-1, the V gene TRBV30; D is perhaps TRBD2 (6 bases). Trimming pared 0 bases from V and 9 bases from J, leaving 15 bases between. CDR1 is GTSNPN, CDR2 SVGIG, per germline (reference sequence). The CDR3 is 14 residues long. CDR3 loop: CAWSVPGRSPEQFF. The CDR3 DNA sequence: TGTGCCTGGAGTGTACCGGGGAGGTCGCCTGAGCAGTTCTTC.

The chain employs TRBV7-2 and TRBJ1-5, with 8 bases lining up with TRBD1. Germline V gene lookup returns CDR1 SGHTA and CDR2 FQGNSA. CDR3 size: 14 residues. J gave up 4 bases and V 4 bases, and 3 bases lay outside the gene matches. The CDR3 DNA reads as TGTGCCAGCAGCTCACAGGGGGGGAATCAGCCCCAGCATTTT. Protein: CASSSQGGNQPQHF.

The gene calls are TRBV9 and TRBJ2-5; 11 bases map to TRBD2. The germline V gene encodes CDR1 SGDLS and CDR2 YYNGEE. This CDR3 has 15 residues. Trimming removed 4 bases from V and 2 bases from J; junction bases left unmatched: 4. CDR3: CASSPGTSGQETQYF. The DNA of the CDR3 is TGTGCCAGCAGCCCCGGGACTAGCGGACAAGAGACCCAGTACTTC. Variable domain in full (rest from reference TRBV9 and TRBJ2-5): DSGVTQTPKHLITATGQRVTLRCSPRSGDLSVYWYQQSLDQGLQFLIQYYNGEERAKGNILERFSAQQFPDLHSELNLSSLELGDSALYFCASSPGTSGQETQYFGPGTRLLVL.

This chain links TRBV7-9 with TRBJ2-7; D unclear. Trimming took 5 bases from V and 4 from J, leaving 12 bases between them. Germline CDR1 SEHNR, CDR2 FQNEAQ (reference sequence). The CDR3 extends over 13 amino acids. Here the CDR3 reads CASSVDVRYEQYF. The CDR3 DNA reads TGTGCCAGCAGCGTCGATGTCCGGTACGAGCAGTACTTC.

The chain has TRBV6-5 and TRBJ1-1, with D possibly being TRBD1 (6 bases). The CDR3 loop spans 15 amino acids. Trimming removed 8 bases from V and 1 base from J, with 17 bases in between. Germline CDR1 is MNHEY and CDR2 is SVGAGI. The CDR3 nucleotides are TGTGCCAGCTCCACGAGGGGGACAACGAACACTGAAGCTTTCTTT. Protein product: CASSTRGTTNTEAFF.

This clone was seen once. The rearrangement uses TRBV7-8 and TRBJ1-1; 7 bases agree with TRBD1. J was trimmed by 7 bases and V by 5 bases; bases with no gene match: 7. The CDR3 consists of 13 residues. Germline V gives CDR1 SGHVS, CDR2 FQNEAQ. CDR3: CASSPDRVSEAFF. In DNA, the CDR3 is TGTGCCAGCAGCCCTGACAGGGTTAGTGAAGCTTTCTTT.

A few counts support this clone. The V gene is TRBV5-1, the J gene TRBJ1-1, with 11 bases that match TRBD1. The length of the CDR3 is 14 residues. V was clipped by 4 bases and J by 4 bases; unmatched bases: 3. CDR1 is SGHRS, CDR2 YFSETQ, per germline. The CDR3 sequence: CASSPGTGGTEAFF. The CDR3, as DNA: TGCGCCAGCAGCCCCGGGACAGGGGGCACTGAAGCTTTCTTT.

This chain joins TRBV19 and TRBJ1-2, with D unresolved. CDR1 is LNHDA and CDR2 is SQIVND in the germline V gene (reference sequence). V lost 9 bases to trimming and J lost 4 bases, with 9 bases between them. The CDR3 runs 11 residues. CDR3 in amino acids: CASGVGYGYTF. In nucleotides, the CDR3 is TGTGCCAGCGGAGTAGGCTATGGCTACACCTTC.

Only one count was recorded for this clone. The CDR3 nucleotides are TGTGCCTGGGCGAAACAGGGTTACACTGAAGCTTTCTTT. Residues: CAWAKQGYTEAFF. V gene TRBV30 combines with J gene TRBJ1-1; D is perhaps TRBD1 (6 bases). CDR1 is GTSNPN and CDR2 is SVGIG in the germline V gene (reference sequence). CDR3 size: 13 residues. The V gene lost 5 bases and the J gene lost 3 bases, with 13 bases spanning the gap.

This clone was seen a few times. Written as DNA, the CDR3 is TGTGCCAGCAGTTGGGACAGGACCTACGAGCAGTACTTC. Amino acid sequence: CASSWDRTYEQYF. The chain employs TRBV28 and TRBJ2-7; 8 bases match TRBD1. Germline V gives CDR1 MDHEN, CDR2 SYDVKM. The CDR3 runs to 13 residues. V trimming: 4 bases; J trimming: 2 bases; junction bases outside the gene matches: 1.

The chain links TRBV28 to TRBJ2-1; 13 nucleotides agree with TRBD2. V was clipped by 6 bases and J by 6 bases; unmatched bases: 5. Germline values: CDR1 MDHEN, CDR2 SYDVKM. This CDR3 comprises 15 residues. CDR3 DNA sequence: TGTGCCAGCAGGACGCGGACTAGCGGGAGCAATGAGCAGTTCTTC. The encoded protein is CASRTRTSGSNEQFF.

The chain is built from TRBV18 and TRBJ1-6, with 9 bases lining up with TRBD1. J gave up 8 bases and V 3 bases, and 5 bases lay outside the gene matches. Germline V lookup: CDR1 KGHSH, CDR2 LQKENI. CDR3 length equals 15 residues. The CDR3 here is CASSPTGQGYSPLHF. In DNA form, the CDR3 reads TGTGCCAGCTCACCCACGGGACAGGGCTATTCACCCCTCCACTTT. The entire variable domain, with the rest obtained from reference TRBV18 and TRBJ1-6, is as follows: NAGVMQNPRHLVRRRGQEARLRCSPMKGHSHVYWYRQLPEEGLKFMVYLQKENIIDESGMPKERFSAEFPKEGPSILRIQQVVRGDSAAYFCASSPTGQGYSPLHFGNGTRLTVT.

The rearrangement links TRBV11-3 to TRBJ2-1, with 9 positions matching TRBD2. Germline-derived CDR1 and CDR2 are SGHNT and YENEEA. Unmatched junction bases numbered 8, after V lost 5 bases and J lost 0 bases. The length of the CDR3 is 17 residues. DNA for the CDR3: TGTGCCAGCAGCGAGACCCTAGCGGGGAGCTCCTACAATGAGCAGTTCTTC. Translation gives CASSETLAGSSYNEQFF.

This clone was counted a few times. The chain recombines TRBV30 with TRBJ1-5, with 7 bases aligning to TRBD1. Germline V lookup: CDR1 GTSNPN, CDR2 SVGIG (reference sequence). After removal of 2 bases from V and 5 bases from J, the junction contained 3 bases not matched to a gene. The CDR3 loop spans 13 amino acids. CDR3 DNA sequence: TGTGCCTGGAGTTCGACAGGGTATCAGCCCCAGCATTTT. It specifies CAWSSTGYQPQHF.

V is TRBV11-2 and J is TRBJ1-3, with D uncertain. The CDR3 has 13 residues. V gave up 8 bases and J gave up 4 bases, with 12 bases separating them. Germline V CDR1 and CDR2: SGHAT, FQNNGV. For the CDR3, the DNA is TGTGCCAGCCACCTTCCGGGGGGAAACACCATATATTTT. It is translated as CASHLPGGNTIYF.

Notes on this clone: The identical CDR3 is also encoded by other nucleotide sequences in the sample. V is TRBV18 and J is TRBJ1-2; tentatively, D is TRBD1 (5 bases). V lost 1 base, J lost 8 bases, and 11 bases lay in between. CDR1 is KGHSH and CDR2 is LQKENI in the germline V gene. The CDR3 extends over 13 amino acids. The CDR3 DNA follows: TGTGCCAGCTCACCACGGGCGGGGGACGGCTACACCTTC. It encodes CASSPRAGDGYTF.

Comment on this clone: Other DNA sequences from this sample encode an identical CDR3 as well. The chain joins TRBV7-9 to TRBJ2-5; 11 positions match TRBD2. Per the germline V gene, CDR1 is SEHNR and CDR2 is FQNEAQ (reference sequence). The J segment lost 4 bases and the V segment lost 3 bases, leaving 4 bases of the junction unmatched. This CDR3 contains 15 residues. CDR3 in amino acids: CASSLGGLAGETQYF. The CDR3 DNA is TGTGCCAGCAGCTTGGGAGGACTAGCGGGAGAGACCCAGTACTTC. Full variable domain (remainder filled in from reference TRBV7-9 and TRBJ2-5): DTGVSQNPRHKITKRGQNVTFRCDPISEHNRLYWYRQTLGQGPEFLTYFQNEAQLEKSRLLSDRFSAERPKGSFSTLEIQRTEQGDSAMYLCASSLGGLAGETQYFGPGTRLLVL.

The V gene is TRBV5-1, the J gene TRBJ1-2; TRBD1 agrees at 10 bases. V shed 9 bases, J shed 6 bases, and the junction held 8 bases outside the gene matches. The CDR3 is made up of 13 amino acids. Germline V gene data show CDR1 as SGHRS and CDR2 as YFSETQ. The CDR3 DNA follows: TGCGCCACCACGGGACAGGGGATCGATGGCTACACCTTC. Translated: CATTGQGIDGYTF.

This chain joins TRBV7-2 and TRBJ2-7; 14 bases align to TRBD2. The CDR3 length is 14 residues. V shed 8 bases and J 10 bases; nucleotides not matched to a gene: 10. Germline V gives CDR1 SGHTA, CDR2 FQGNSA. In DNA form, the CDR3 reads TGTGCCAGCCTGAAATCGGGACTAGCGGGAGTTCAGTACTTC. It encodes CASLKSGLAGVQYF.

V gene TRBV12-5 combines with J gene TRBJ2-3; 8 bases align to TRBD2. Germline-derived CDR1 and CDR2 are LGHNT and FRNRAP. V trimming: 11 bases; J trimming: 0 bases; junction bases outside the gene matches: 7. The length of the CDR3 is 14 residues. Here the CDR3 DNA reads TGTGCTTCGTCGGGGGGGTTAAGCACAGATACGCAGTATTTT. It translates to CASSGGLSTDTQYF.